The sequence of this TCR beta chain was determined in a study of blood T cell repertoires in COVID-19. The CDR3 totals 19 residues. Sequencing was performed with immunoSEQ multiplex PCR; in TCRdb, only in-frame clones are kept and a portion is missing. Seen here are 400,000 to 450,000 clones, around 89% observed once, and the top ten hold 1% to 1.3%. This sequence joins TRBV21-1 and TRBJ2-1; whether TRBD2, the table's D call, matches the DNA was not checked. TRBV21-1 counts as a pseudogene. The TCR originated in a man aged 25 to 40 who had recovered from COVID-19. Sequences were obtained from PBMCs or T cells enriched from blood (not recorded which). DNA for the CDR3: TGTGCCAGCAGCAAAGGGGCCGGGGGGCTCACTAGCGGGTACAATGAGCAGTTCTTC. It encodes CASSKGAGGLTSGYNEQFF.